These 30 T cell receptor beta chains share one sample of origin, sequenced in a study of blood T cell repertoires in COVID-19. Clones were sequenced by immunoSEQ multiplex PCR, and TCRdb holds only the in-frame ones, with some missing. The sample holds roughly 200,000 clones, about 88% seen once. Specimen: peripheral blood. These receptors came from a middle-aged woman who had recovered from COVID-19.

CDR3 in DNA: TGCGCCAGCAGCGTCGGGGGGGCGGTTTCAGCCCACGAGCAGTACTTC. Its protein product is CASSVGGAVSAHEQYF. The rearrangement joins TRBV5-1 to TRBJ2-7; 8 bases are a match to TRBD2. With V trimmed by 4 bases and J by 5 bases, 14 bases remained unmatched. Germline lookup yields CDR1 SGHRS and CDR2 YFSETQ. The CDR3 is 16 residues long.

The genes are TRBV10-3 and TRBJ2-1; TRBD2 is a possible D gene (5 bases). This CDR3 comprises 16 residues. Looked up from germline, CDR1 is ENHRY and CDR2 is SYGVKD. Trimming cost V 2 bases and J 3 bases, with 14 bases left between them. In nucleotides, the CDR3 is TGTGCCATCAGTGAGCGAGGGATTACGAGCTACAATGAGCAGTTCTTC. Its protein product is CAISERGITSYNEQFF.

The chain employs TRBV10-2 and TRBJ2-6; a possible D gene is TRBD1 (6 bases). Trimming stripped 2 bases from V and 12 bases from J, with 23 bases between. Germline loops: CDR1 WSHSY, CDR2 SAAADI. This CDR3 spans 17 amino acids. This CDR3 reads CASSEPRQDRGSGVLTF. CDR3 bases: TGCGCCAGCAGTGAGCCCCGACAGGACCGGGGATCGGGCGTCCTGACTTTC.

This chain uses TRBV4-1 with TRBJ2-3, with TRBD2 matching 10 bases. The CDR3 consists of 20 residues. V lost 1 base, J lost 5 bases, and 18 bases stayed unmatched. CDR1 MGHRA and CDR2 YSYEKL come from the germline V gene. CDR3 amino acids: CASSQVGASGSRTFGDTQYF. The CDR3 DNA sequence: TGCGCCAGCAGCCAAGTGGGAGCTAGCGGGAGTCGGACTTTCGGAGATACGCAGTATTTT.

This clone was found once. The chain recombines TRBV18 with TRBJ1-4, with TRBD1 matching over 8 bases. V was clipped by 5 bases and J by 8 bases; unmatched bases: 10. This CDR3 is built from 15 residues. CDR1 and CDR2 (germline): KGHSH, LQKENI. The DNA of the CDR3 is TGTGCCAGCTCATCCCAAGGACAGGGAGGCGAAAAACTGTTTTTT. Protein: CASSSQGQGGEKLFF. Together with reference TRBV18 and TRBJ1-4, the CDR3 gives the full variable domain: NAGVMQNPRHLVRRRGQEARLRCSPMKGHSHVYWYRQLPEEGLKFMVYLQKENIIDESGMPKERFSAEFPKEGPSILRIQQVVRGDSAAYFCASSSQGQGGEKLFFGSGTQLSVL.

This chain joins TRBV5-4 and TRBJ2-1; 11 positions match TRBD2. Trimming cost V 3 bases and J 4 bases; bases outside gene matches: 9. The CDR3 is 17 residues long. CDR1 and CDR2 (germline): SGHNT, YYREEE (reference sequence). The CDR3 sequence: CASSWEGGTSGYNEQFF. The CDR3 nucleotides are TGTGCCAGCAGCTGGGAAGGAGGGACTAGCGGATACAATGAGCAGTTCTTC.

CDR3 sequence reads: CSVETQANQPQHF. CDR3 nucleotide sequence: TGCAGCGTTGAAACCCAGGCTAATCAGCCCCAGCATTTT. The gene calls are TRBV29-1 and TRBJ1-5; D gene ambiguous. Germline V gene lookup returns CDR1 SQVTM and CDR2 ANQGSEA. Trimming pared 2 bases from V and 4 bases from J, leaving 9 bases between. CDR3 size: 13 residues.

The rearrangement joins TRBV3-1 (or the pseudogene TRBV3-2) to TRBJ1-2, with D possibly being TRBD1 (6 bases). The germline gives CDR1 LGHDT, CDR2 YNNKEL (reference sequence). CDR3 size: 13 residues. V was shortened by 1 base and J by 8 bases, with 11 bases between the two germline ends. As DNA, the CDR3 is TGTGCCAGCAGCCAAGTACAGGGCCGGGGCTACACCTTC. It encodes CASSQVQGRGYTF.

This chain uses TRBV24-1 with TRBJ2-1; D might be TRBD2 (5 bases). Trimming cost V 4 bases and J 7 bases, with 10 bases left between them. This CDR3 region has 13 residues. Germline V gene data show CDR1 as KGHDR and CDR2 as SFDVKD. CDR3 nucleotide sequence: TGTGCCACCAGTGACACGGGAACTAATGAGCAGTTCTTC. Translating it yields CATSDTGTNEQFF.

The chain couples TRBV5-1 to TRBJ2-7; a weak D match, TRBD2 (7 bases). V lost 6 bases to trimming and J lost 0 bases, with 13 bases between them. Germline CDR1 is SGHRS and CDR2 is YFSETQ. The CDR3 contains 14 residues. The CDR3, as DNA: TGCGCCAGCATGGGGGGGCAGTACTCCTACGAGCAGTACTTC. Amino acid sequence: CASMGGQYSYEQYF.

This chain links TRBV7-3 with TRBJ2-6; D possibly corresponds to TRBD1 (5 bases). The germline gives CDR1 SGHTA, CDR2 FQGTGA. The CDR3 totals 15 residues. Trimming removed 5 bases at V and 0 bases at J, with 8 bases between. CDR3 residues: CASSPGNSGANVLTF. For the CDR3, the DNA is TGTGCCAGCAGCCCAGGGAACTCTGGGGCCAACGTCCTGACTTTC. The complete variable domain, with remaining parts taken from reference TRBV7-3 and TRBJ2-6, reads GAGVSQTPSNKVTEKGKYVELRCDPISGHTALYWYRQSLGQGPEFLIYFQGTGAADDSGLPNDRFFAVRPEGSVSTLKIQRTERGDSAVYLCASSPGNSGANVLTFGAGSRLTVL.

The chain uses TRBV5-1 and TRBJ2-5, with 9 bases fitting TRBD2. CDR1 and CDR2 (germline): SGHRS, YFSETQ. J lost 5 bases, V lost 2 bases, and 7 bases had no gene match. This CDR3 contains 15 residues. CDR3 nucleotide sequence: TGCGCCAGCAGCTTTTCGACTAGCGGTGGGGAGACCCAGTACTTC. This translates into CASSFSTSGGETQYF.

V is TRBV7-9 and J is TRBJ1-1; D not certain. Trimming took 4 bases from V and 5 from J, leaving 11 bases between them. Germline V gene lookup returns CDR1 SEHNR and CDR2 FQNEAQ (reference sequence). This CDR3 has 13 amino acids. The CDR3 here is CASSSQEVTEAFF. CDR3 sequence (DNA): TGTGCCAGCAGCTCCCAAGAGGTGACTGAAGCTTTCTTT. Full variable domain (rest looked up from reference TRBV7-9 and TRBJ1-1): DTGVSQNPRHKITKRGQNVTFRCDPISEHNRLYWYRQTLGQGPEFLTYFQNEAQLEKSRLLSDRFSAERPKGSFSTLEIQRTEQGDSAMYLCASSSQEVTEAFFGQGTRLTVV.

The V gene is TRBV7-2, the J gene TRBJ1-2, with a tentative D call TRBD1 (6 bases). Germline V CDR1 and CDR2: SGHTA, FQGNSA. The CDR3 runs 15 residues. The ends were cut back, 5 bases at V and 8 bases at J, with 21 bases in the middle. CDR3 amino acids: CASSEGTPRWMGYTF. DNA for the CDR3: TGTGCCAGCAGCGAAGGGACACCCAGGTGGATGGGCTACACCTTC.

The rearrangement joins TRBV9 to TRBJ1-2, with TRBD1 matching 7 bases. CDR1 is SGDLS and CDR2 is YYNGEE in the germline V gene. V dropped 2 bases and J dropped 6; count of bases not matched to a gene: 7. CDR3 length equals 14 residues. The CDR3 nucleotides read TGTGCCAGCAGCGTCCCCGGGACAGTGGATGGCTACACCTTC. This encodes CASSVPGTVDGYTF.

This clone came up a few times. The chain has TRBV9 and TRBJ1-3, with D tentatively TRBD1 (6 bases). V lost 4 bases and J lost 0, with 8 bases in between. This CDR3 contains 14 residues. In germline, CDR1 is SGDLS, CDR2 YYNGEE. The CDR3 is CASSPGHSGNTIYF. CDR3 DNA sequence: TGTGCCAGCAGCCCGGGACACTCTGGAAACACCATATATTTT.

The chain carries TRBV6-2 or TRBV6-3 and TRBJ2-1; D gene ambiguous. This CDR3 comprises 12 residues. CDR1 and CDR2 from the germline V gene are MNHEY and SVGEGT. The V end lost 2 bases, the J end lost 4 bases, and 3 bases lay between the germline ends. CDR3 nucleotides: TGTGCCAGCAGTTACCCTTACAATGAGCAGTTCTTC. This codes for CASSYPYNEQFF.

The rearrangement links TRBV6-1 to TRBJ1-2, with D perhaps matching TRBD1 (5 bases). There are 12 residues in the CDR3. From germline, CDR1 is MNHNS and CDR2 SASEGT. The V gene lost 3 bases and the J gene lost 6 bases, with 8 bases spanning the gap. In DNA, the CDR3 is TGTGCCAGCAGTGATTGGGGGGATGGCTACACCTTC. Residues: CASSDWGDGYTF.

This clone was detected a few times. CDR3: CASSPNPDFYTGELFF. For the CDR3, the DNA is TGTGCCAGCAGCCCTAATCCGGACTTTTACACCGGGGAGCTGTTTTTT. The chain has TRBV11-2 and TRBJ2-2; TRBD2 is a possible D gene (5 bases). Trimming took off 5 bases at V and 3 bases at J, with 16 bases between the two ends. The germline V gene encodes CDR1 SGHAT and CDR2 FQNNGV. This CDR3 spans 16 amino acids.

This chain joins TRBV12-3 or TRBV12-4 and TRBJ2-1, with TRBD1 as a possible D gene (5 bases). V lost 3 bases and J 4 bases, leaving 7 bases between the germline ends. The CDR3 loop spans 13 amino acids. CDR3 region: CASSLTVYNEQFF. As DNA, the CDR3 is TGTGCCAGCAGTTTGACAGTTTACAATGAGCAGTTCTTC.

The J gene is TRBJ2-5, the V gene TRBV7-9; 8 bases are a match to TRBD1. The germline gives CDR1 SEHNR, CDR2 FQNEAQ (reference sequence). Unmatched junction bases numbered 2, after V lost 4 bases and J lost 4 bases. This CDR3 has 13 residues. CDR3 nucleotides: TGTGCCAGCAGCTCCGGACAGGGAGAGACCCAGTACTTC. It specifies CASSSGQGETQYF.

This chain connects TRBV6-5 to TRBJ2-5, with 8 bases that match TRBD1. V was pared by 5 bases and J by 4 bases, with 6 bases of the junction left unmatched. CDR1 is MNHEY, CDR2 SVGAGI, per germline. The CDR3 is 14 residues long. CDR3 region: CASSTPGQAETQYF. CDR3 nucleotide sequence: TGTGCCAGCAGTACCCCGGGACAGGCAGAGACCCAGTACTTC.

The CDR3 DNA reads as TGTGCCAGCTCACCCCAGACAGGGAACTATGGCTACACCTTC. This codes for CASSPQTGNYGYTF. The chain combines TRBV18 with TRBJ1-2; 7 bases align to TRBD1. This CDR3 has 14 amino acids. Trimming cost V 3 bases and J 2 bases; bases outside gene matches: 3. Germline V gene data show CDR1 as KGHSH and CDR2 as LQKENI.

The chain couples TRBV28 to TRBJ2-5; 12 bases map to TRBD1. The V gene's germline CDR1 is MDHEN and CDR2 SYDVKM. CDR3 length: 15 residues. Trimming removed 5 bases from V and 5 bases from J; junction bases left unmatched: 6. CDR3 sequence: CASSPPGQGAETQYF. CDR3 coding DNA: TGTGCCAGCAGTCCACCGGGACAGGGGGCGGAGACCCAGTACTTC. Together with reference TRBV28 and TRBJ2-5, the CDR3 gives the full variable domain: DVKVTQSSRYLVKRTGEKVFLECVQDMDHENMFWYRQDPGLGLRLIYFSYDVKMKEKGDIPEGYSVSREKKERFSLILESASTNQTSMYLCASSPPGQGAETQYFGPGTRLLVL.

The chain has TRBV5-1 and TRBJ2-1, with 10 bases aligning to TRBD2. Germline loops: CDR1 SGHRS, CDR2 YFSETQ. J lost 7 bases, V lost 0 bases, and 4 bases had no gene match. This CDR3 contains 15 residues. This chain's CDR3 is CASSLATSGINEQFF. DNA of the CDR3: TGCGCCAGCAGCTTGGCCACTAGCGGGATAAATGAGCAGTTCTTC.

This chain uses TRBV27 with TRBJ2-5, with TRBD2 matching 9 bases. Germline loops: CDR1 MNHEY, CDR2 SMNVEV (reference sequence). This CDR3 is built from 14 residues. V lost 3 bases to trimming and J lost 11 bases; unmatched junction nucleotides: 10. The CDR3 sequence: CASSFIGTSTIQYF. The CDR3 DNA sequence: TGTGCCAGCAGTTTTATCGGGACTAGCACTATTCAGTACTTC.

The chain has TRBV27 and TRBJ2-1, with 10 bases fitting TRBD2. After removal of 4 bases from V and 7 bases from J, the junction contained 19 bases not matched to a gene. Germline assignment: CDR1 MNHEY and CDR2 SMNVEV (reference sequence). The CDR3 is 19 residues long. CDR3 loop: CASSSLGLAVQLIRNEQFF. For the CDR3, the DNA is TGTGCCAGCAGTTCGTTAGGACTAGCGGTGCAGCTGATTCGGAATGAGCAGTTCTTC.

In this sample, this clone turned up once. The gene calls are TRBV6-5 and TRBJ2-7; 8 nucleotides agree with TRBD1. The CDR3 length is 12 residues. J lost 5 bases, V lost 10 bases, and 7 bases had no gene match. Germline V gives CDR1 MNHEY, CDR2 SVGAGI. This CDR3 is CATFGQGNEQYF. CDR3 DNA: TGTGCCACCTTCGGACAGGGCAACGAGCAGTACTTC.

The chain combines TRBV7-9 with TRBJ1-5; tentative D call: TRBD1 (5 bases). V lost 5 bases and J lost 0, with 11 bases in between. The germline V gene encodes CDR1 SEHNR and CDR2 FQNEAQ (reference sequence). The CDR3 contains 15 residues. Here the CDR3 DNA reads TGTGCCAGCAGCCCCGATGGGGCTAGCAATCAGCCCCAGCATTTT. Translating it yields CASSPDGASNQPQHF. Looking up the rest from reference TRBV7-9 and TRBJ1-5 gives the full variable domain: DTGVSQNPRHKITKRGQNVTFRCDPISEHNRLYWYRQTLGQGPEFLTYFQNEAQLEKSRLLSDRFSAERPKGSFSTLEIQRTEQGDSAMYLCASSPDGASNQPQHFGDGTRLSIL.

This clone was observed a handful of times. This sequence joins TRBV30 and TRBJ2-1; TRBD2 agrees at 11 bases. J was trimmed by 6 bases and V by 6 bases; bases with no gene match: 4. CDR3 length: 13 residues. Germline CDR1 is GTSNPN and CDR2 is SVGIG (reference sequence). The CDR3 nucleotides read TGTGCCTGCCTAGGGACTAGCGGCAATGAGCAGTTCTTC. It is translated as CACLGTSGNEQFF.